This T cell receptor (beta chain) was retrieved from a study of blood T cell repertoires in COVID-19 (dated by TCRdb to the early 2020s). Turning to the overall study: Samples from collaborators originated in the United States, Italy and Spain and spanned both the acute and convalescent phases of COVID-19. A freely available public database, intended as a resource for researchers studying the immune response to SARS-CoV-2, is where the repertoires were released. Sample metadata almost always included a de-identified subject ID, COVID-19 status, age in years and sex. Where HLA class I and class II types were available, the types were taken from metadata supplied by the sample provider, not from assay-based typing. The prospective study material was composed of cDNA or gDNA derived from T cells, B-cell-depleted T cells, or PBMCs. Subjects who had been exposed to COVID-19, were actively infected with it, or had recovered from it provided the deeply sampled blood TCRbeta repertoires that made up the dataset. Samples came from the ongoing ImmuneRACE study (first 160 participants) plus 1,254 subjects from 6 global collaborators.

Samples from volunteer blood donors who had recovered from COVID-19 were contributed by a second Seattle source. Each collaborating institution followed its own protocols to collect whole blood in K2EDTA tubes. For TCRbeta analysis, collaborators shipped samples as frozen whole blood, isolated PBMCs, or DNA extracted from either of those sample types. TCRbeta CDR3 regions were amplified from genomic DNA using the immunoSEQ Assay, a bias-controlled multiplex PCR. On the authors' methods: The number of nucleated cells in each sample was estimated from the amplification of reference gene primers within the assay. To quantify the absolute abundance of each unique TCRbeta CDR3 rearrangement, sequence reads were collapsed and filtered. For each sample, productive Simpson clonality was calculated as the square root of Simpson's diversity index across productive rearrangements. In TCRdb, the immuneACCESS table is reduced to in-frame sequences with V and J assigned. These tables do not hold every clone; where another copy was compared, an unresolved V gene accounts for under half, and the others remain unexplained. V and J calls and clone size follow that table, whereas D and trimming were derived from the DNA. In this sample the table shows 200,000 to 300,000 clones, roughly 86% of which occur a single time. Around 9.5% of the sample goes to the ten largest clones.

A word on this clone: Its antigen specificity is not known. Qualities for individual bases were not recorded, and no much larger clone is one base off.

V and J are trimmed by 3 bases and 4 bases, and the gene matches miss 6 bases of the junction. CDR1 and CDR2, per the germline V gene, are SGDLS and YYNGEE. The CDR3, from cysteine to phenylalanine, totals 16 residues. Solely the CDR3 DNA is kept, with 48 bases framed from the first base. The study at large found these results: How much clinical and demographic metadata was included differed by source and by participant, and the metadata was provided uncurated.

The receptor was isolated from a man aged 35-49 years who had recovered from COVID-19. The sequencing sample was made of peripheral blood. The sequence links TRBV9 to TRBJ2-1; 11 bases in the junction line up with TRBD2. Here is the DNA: TGTGCCAGCAGCGGGATTTTAGCGGGAGGGTACAATGAGCAGTTCTTC. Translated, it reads CASSGILAGGYNEQFF.